This T cell receptor beta chain was identified in a study of blood T cell repertoires in COVID-19. Turning to the study itself: The United States, Italy and Spain provided the acute and convalescent COVID-19 samples. Sources were T cells, B-cell-depleted T cells, or PBMCs; the material itself was cDNA or gDNA.

V lost 1 base and J 5 bases, leaving 21 bases between the germline ends. This CDR3 has 18 amino acids. Germline loops: CDR1 SGHTA, CDR2 FQGNSA. Study processing details: Quantification of nucleated cells was approximated via reference gene primer amplification. Profiled with immunoSEQ multiplex PCR; TCRdb holds only in-frame clones, not every one. V and J calls plus clone size are reproduced from that table; the DNA served to infer D and trimming. The top ten hold about 9.3% of the sample, which has around 160,000 clones, 80% to 90% seen once. Patients from Seattle were sampled longitudinally, starting during active infection.

The source is a woman in her sixties or seventies with COVID-19, enrolled during active disease. This chain joins TRBV7-2 and TRBJ1-3; the D gene is possibly TRBD1 (5 bases). Specimen: peripheral blood. The CDR3 region has the DNA TGTGCCAGCAGCTTAGAAGTCCGAGCAGGGCGCAGGAGAAACACCATATATTTT. This encodes CASSLEVRAGRRRNTIYF. Filled out from reference TRBV7-2 and TRBJ1-3, the complete variable domain reads GAGVSQSPSNKVTEKGKDVELRCDPISGHTALYWYRQSLGQGLEFLIYFQGNSAPDKSGLPSDRFSAERTGGSVSTLTIQRTQQEDSAVYLCASSLEVRAGRRRNTIYFGEGSWLTVV.